The 17 T cell receptor beta chains below were found in one sample sequenced in a study of T cells in Graves' hyperthyroidism and ophthalmopathy. Amplification of TCR beta CDR3 regions used RNA as the template. A set of HTBI primers served as the primers for a first-round RT-PCR of the TCR CDR3. TCRdb ran MiXCR on the multiplex PCR reads and lists one entry per CDR3 protein. The sample carries 620,000 or so distinct CDR3 sequences, 13% to 15% recorded once. The sequenced sample consisted of blood. The receptors stem from a woman in her forties or fifties with Graves' ophthalmopathy.

This chain uses TRBV29-1 with TRBJ2-3; 8 positions match TRBD2. V was clipped by 8 bases and J by 0 bases; unmatched bases: 10. The V gene's germline CDR1 is SQVTM and CDR2 ANQGSEA. The CDR3 consists of 15 residues. The CDR3 here is CSHKGSGGSTDTQYF. Written as DNA, the CDR3 is TGCAGCCACAAAGGAAGCGGGGGAAGCACAGATACGCAGTATTTT.

The sample holds many counts of this clonotype. The chain has TRBV16 and TRBJ1-2; 8 bases align to TRBD1. Germline CDR1 and CDR2: KGHSY and FQNENV. The CDR3 loop spans 15 amino acids. V was clipped by 2 bases and J by 4 bases; unmatched bases: 6. The CDR3 nucleotides read TGTGCCAGCAGCCAAAGCGACAGGGGTATCTATGGCTACACCTTC. Its translation is CASSQSDRGIYGYTF.

This clonotype has a count of ten or more. The V gene is TRBV6-1, the J gene TRBJ1-1, with 9 bases fitting TRBD1. Germline V gene lookup returns CDR1 MNHNS and CDR2 SASEGT. The CDR3 contains 15 residues. J was trimmed by 3 bases and V by 7 bases; bases with no gene match: 9. CDR3 protein: CASTIGTGSYTEAFF. Written as DNA, the CDR3 is TGTGCCAGCACTATCGGGACAGGGTCGTACACTGAAGCTTTCTTT.

This clonotype was seen many times. The genes are TRBV20-1 and TRBJ2-1; D is ambiguous. Trimming left V 5 bases short and J 0 bases short, with 11 bases between. This CDR3 spans 14 amino acids. Germline V gives CDR1 DFQATT, CDR2 SNEGSKA (reference sequence). CDR3 loop: CSASTPSSYNEQFF. CDR3 DNA sequence: TGCAGTGCTTCGACTCCAAGCTCCTACAATGAGCAGTTCTTC.

In this sample, this clonotype turned up a few times. This chain joins TRBV20-1 and TRBJ2-3, with D possibly being TRBD2 (5 bases). The CDR3 covers 12 residues. Trimming cost V 6 bases and J 5 bases, with 12 bases left between them. Germline V gives CDR1 DFQATT, CDR2 SNEGSKA (reference sequence). For the CDR3, the DNA is TGCAGTGCGAGGGTGACGGTAGATACGCAGTATTTT. Protein product: CSARVTVDTQYF.

This clonotype was detected a few times. This rearrangement joins TRBV12-3 or TRBV12-4 to TRBJ2-2; no clear D gene. The V end lost 5 bases, the J end lost 1 base, and 14 bases lay between the germline ends. The CDR3 consists of 16 residues. In nucleotides, the CDR3 is TGTGCCAGCAGTCCCCTAATGAGAGTGAACACCGGGGAGCTGTTTTTT. Its protein is CASSPLMRVNTGELFF.

This clonotype was seen a few times. The rearrangement uses TRBV6-4 and TRBJ2-1, with D perhaps being TRBD1 or TRBD2 (7 bases each). The germline V and J ends were trimmed by 5 bases and 8 bases, with 16 bases remaining between them. The CDR3 has 14 residues. Germline values: CDR1 MRHNA, CDR2 SNTAGT. CDR3 sequence reads: CASSFWPGGDEQFF. In DNA form, the CDR3 reads TGTGCCAGCAGTTTCTGGCCAGGGGGGGATGAGCAGTTCTTC.

The table lists this clonotype with many counts. The CDR3 sequence is CASSRTGDYNEQFF. The CDR3 DNA sequence: TGTGCCAGCAGTCGGACTGGGGATTACAATGAGCAGTTCTTC. The rearrangement joins TRBV5-8 to TRBJ2-1, with D perhaps matching TRBD2 (5 bases). The germline CDR1 and CDR2 sequences are SGHTS and YDEGEE. V gave up 5 bases and J gave up 4 bases, with 13 bases separating them. The CDR3 is 14 residues long. The entire variable domain, with the rest obtained from reference TRBV5-8 and TRBJ2-1, is as follows: EAGVTQSPTHLIKTRGQQATLRCSPISGHTSVYWYQQALGLGLQFLLWYDEGEERNRGNFPPRFSGRQFPNYSSELNVNALELEDSALYLCASSRTGDYNEQFFGPGTRLTVL.

This clonotype was observed a few times. The chain joins TRBV20-1 to TRBJ2-3, with D possibly being TRBD1 (6 bases). The CDR3 extends over 15 amino acids. Trimming removed 0 bases at V and 0 bases at J, with 10 bases between. CDR1 is DFQATT, CDR2 SNEGSKA, per germline (reference sequence). For the CDR3, the DNA is TGCAGTGCTAGAGAATTGACAGGCAGCACAGATACGCAGTATTTT. As protein: CSARELTGSTDTQYF.

This clonotype was recorded many times. V gene TRBV28 combines with J gene TRBJ2-1; weak D call: TRBD2 (5 bases). The CDR3 is 15 residues long. Between the trimmed V and J ends, which lost 3 bases and 7 bases, there was a span of 16 bases. Germline-derived CDR1 and CDR2 are MDHEN and SYDVKM. CDR3 nucleotides: TGTGCCAGCAGTTTTCATCTAGCTTTAGTTAATGAGCAGTTCTTC. Encoded protein: CASSFHLALVNEQFF.

The sample holds many counts of this clonotype. The chain couples TRBV11-2 to TRBJ2-3, with a weak D call TRBD2 (6 bases). Germline lookup yields CDR1 SGHAT and CDR2 FQNNGV. The V end was cut by 5 bases, the J end by 10 bases, with 10 bases between. The CDR3 loop spans 11 amino acids. This chain's CDR3 is CASSLREAQYF. The CDR3 region has the DNA TGTGCCAGCAGCCTCAGGGAGGCGCAGTATTTT.

This clonotype has ten or more counts. The chain links TRBV30 to TRBJ2-1; 10 nucleotides align to TRBD2. The ends lost 0 bases at V and 2 bases at J; junction bases unmatched: 7. The CDR3 loop spans 17 amino acids. CDR1 is GTSNPN and CDR2 is SVGIG in the germline V gene (reference sequence). Here the CDR3 reads CAWSVIRTSGTYNEQFF. CDR3 coding DNA: TGTGCCTGGAGTGTAATACGAACTAGCGGGACCTACAATGAGCAGTTCTTC.

The chain combines TRBV27 with TRBJ1-2; 7 bases are a match to TRBD1. This CDR3 comprises 11 residues. Germline values: CDR1 MNHEY, CDR2 SMNVEV (reference sequence). The trim removed 10 bases at V and 8 bases at J, leaving 7 bases unmatched. CDR3 DNA: TGTGCCATCCAGACAGGGACGGGCTACACCTTC. Translating gives CAIQTGTGYTF.

The chain has TRBV5-1 and TRBJ1-2; D not resolved. The CDR3 is 15 residues long. CDR1 is SGHRS, CDR2 YFSETQ, per germline. With 1 base removed from V and 2 bases from J, the gap between germline ends came to 12 bases. Here the CDR3 reads CASSLRPTTNYGYTF. The CDR3 coding sequence is TGCGCCAGCAGCTTGAGGCCCACCACCAACTATGGCTACACCTTC.

The chain couples TRBV27 to TRBJ1-2, with 9 bases that match TRBD1. This CDR3 comprises 15 residues. Per the germline V gene, CDR1 is MNHEY and CDR2 is SMNVEV (reference sequence). Unmatched junction bases numbered 3, after V lost 0 bases and J lost 4 bases. This CDR3 is CASSLSGTGSYGYTF. Written as DNA, the CDR3 is TGTGCCAGCAGTTTATCCGGGACAGGGAGCTATGGCTACACCTTC.

At least ten counts were recorded for this clonotype. The chain links TRBV4-3 to TRBJ2-3, with D perhaps matching TRBD1 or TRBD2 (5 bases each). Germline lookup yields CDR1 LGHNA and CDR2 YSLEER. V lost 5 bases and J 6 bases, leaving 15 bases between the germline ends. The length of the CDR3 is 14 residues. Here the CDR3 DNA reads TGCGCCAGCAGCTCCTCGAGGGGTTGGGATACGCAGTATTTT. It yields the protein CASSSSRGWDTQYF.

The chain employs TRBV28 and TRBJ2-1, with D possibly being TRBD2 (6 bases). V dropped 10 bases and J dropped 9 bases, with 22 bases sitting between them. CDR3 length: 14 residues. Germline CDR1 reads MDHEN; CDR2 reads SYDVKM. CDR3 sequence reads: CATHLAQIMGEQFF. The CDR3 region has the DNA TGTGCCACCCATCTAGCGCAAATAATGGGTGAGCAGTTCTTC.